The 26 T cell receptor beta chains below were found in one sample sequenced in a study of T cell changes during pregnancy in multiple sclerosis. Assay used: immunoSEQ multiplex PCR; TCRdb lists only in-frame clones, some missing. The sample holds roughly 83,000 clones, 90% to 95% seen once. Sequenced material: PBMCs, taken in the first trimester of pregnancy. All receptors come from a female donor in good health, serving as a control in a pregnancy study. Some clones in this sample may be carry-over from other donors' samples.

The chain joins TRBV28 to TRBJ2-7; D not certain. The CDR3 runs to 11 residues. From germline, CDR1 is MDHEN and CDR2 SYDVKM. V dropped 3 bases and J dropped 3 bases, with 3 bases sitting between them. The CDR3 sequence: CASSLYYEQYF. The CDR3 DNA is TGTGCCAGCAGTTTGTACTACGAGCAGTACTTC. Together with reference TRBV28 and TRBJ2-7, the CDR3 gives the full variable domain: DVKVTQSSRYLVKRTGEKVFLECVQDMDHENMFWYRQDPGLGLRLIYFSYDVKMKEKGDIPEGYSVSREKKERFSLILESASTNQTSMYLCASSLYYEQYFGPGTRLTVT.

The sample holds one count of this clone. This chain uses TRBV6-5 with TRBJ2-7; 11 bases map to TRBD1. This CDR3 has 15 residues. CDR1 is MNHEY and CDR2 is SVGAGI in the germline V gene. The junction had 14 bases not matched to a gene; V was cut back by 10 bases and J by 6 bases. As DNA, the CDR3 is TGTGCCACCTGGGGACCGGGACAGGGGGGAACCGAGCAGTACTTC. Protein product: CATWGPGQGGTEQYF.

As DNA, the CDR3 is TGTGCCAGCAGCTGGCGGGGGACAGGGGACTACGAGCAGTACTTC. Translation: CASSWRGTGDYEQYF. The V gene is TRBV5-6, the J gene TRBJ2-7, with 10 bases that match TRBD1. V trimming: 3 bases; J trimming: 3 bases; junction bases outside the gene matches: 6. CDR3 size: 15 residues. Germline CDR1 is SGHDT and CDR2 is YYEEEE.

The gene calls are TRBV5-4 and TRBJ1-4, with TRBD1 matching 8 bases. CDR1 is SGHNT and CDR2 is YYREEE in the germline V gene (reference sequence). This CDR3 region has 14 residues. V was clipped by 5 bases and J by 2 bases; unmatched bases: 2. CDR3 nucleotide sequence: TGTGCCAGCAGTACAGGGGGGACTAATGAAAAACTGTTTTTT. It codes for CASSTGGTNEKLFF.

J is TRBJ1-1 and V is TRBV19; 8 nucleotides match TRBD1. The CDR3 covers 12 residues. With V trimmed by 0 bases and J by 11 bases, 2 bases remained unmatched. The V gene's germline CDR1 is LNHDA and CDR2 SQIVND (reference sequence). The DNA of the CDR3 is TGTGCCAGTAGTATAGATCAGGGGGCCGCTTTCTTT. Translated: CASSIDQGAAFF.

The chain uses TRBV28 and TRBJ1-2; no firm D call. The CDR3 contains 10 residues. Germline V gene lookup returns CDR1 MDHEN and CDR2 SYDVKM. Trimming shortened V by 4 bases and J by 7 bases, and 4 bases separated the two germline ends. The CDR3 loop is CASSSSGYTF. The CDR3, as DNA: TGTGCCAGCAGTTCTAGTGGCTACACCTTC.

The CDR3 nucleotides read TGTGCCAGCAGTTTGGCAGGACAGGACCTTCTTTATGGCTACACCTTC. Amino acid sequence: CASSLAGQDLLYGYTF. V usage is TRBV28 and J usage is TRBJ1-2, with TRBD1 matching over 7 bases. This CDR3 has 16 residues. V lost 3 bases and J lost 5; bases outside the gene matches: 12. Germline-derived CDR1 and CDR2 are MDHEN and SYDVKM.

This clone was seen just once. The chain links TRBV4-1 to TRBJ2-5; TRBD2 agrees at 13 bases. V lost 6 bases to trimming and J lost 1 base; unmatched junction nucleotides: 5. The CDR3 has 16 amino acids. Germline V CDR1 and CDR2: MGHRA, YSYEKL. The CDR3 region is CASRTGLAGAQETQYF. The CDR3 bases are TGCGCCAGCAGAACTGGACTAGCGGGAGCCCAAGAGACCCAGTACTTC.

The CDR3 here is CASSFLGAEEKLFF. DNA for the CDR3: TGTGCCAGCAGCTTTCTCGGAGCGGAAGAAAAACTGTTTTTT. This chain links TRBV7-9 with TRBJ1-4; D gene ambiguous. The CDR3 covers 14 residues. The V end was cut by 3 bases, the J end by 8 bases, with 13 bases between. Germline CDR1 is SEHNR and CDR2 is FQNEAQ (reference sequence).

Only one count was recorded for this clone. The gene calls are TRBV4-1 and TRBJ2-7, with D possibly matching TRBD2 (5 bases). There are 14 residues in the CDR3. CDR1 and CDR2 from the germline V gene are MGHRA and YSYEKL. The germline V and J ends were trimmed by 1 base and 2 bases, with 9 bases remaining between them. CDR3 sequence reads: CASSQVSGAYEQYF. DNA of the CDR3: TGCGCCAGCAGCCAAGTGTCCGGGGCCTACGAGCAGTACTTC.

The V and J genes are TRBV19 and TRBJ2-5, with D unresolved. Germline lookup yields CDR1 LNHDA and CDR2 SQIVND (reference sequence). This CDR3 spans 14 amino acids. Trimming removed 0 bases from V and 1 base from J, with 6 bases in between. The CDR3 sequence: CASSIDLVQETQYF. The CDR3 nucleotides are TGTGCCAGTAGTATAGATTTAGTCCAAGAGACCCAGTACTTC.

The chain uses TRBV2 and TRBJ1-2; the match to TRBD1 covers 9 bases. Germline V lookup: CDR1 SNHLY, CDR2 FYNNEI. The CDR3 totals 14 residues. V shed 6 bases, J shed 8 bases, and the junction held 10 bases outside the gene matches. CDR3 in amino acids: CASSEQGASEGYTF. The CDR3 region has the DNA TGTGCCAGCAGCGAACAGGGGGCTTCTGAGGGCTACACCTTC.

V is TRBV18 and J is TRBJ1-1; D possibly corresponds to TRBD1 (5 bases). The V end lost 6 bases, the J end lost 4 bases, and 15 bases lay between the germline ends. The CDR3 is 14 amino acids. CDR1 and CDR2 (germline): KGHSH, LQKENI. This CDR3 reads CASSRQGISTEAFF. CDR3 bases: TGTGCCAGCTCCCGGCAGGGAATCTCCACTGAAGCTTTCTTT.

The chain joins TRBV5-1 to TRBJ1-2, with 8 bases lining up with TRBD1. The CDR3 loop spans 15 amino acids. Looked up from germline, CDR1 is SGHRS and CDR2 is YFSETQ. Trimming cost V 3 bases and J 3 bases; bases outside gene matches: 7. The CDR3 is CASSWAAGGDYGYTF. The CDR3 nucleotides read TGCGCCAGCAGCTGGGCGGCAGGGGGCGACTATGGCTACACCTTC.

The chain has TRBV30 and TRBJ2-1; 10 bases are shared with TRBD2. The germline V gene encodes CDR1 GTSNPN and CDR2 SVGIG (reference sequence). The CDR3 sequence is 14 residues long. With 0 bases clipped from V and 7 bases from J, the junction kept 3 bases outside the gene matches. The DNA of the CDR3 is TGTGCCTGGAGTGTAGCGGGAGGGCCGAATGAGCAGTTCTTC. It yields the protein CAWSVAGGPNEQFF.

The sample holds a few counts of this clone. J is TRBJ1-1 and V is TRBV28, with D tentatively TRBD1 (5 bases). In germline, CDR1 is MDHEN, CDR2 SYDVKM. This CDR3 spans 15 amino acids. The germline V and J ends were trimmed by 5 bases and 0 bases, with 13 bases remaining between them. The DNA of the CDR3 is TGTGCCAGCAGTACCCCAGACAGCCTGAACACTGAAGCTTTCTTT. Protein: CASSTPDSLNTEAFF.

The rearrangement uses TRBV15 and TRBJ1-3; 8 positions match TRBD1. The CDR3 spans 16 residues. Germline V gives CDR1 LNHNV, CDR2 YYDKDF (reference sequence). V shed 1 base and J 3 bases; nucleotides not matched to a gene: 5. The CDR3 DNA follows: TGTGCCACCAGCAGAGCGGCAGGGGGCTTTGGAAACACCATATATTTT. This translates into CATSRAAGGFGNTIYF.

The chain is built from TRBV15 and TRBJ2-7; D unclear. Trimming pared 1 base from V and 5 bases from J, leaving 9 bases between. Looked up from germline, CDR1 is LNHNV and CDR2 is YYDKDF (reference sequence). The CDR3 length is 13 residues. The CDR3, as DNA: TGTGCCACCAGCAGAGGGGCCCGAGACGAGCAGTACTTC. This gives the protein CATSRGARDEQYF.

The J gene is TRBJ2-3, the V gene TRBV25-1, with D perhaps matching TRBD1 (7 bases). Germline V gives CDR1 MGHDK, CDR2 SYGVNS. The CDR3 length is 13 residues. As DNA, the CDR3 is TGTGCGACAGGGCGGGGCTCCACAGATACGCAGTATTTT. Translated, it gives CATGRGSTDTQYF.

J is TRBJ1-1 and V is TRBV7-3; D is uncertain. Looked up from germline, CDR1 is SGHTA and CDR2 is FQGTGA. The CDR3 length is 14 residues. V shed 3 bases and J shed 10 bases, with 18 bases lying between them. The CDR3 loop is CASSFVAPLLVAFF. DNA of the CDR3: TGTGCCAGCAGCTTTGTGGCCCCGCTTCTTGTAGCTTTCTTT.

This chain connects TRBV4-1 to TRBJ2-2; the match to TRBD1 covers 10 bases. The V gene end was trimmed by 7 bases and the J gene end by 4 bases; junction bases not matched to a gene: 6. The CDR3 runs 15 residues. Germline-derived CDR1 and CDR2 are MGHRA and YSYEKL. The CDR3 coding sequence is TGCGCCAGCAACGACAGGGGGCGAGGCACCGGGGAGCTGTTTTTT. It translates to CASNDRGRGTGELFF.

The V gene is TRBV18, the J gene TRBJ1-5, with D uncertain. Germline CDR1 KGHSH, CDR2 LQKENI. This CDR3 comprises 14 residues. The V and J ends lost 3 bases and 4 bases respectively, with 10 bases between them. The CDR3 spells CASSPEGGNQPQHF. As DNA, the CDR3 is TGTGCCAGCTCACCGGAGGGAGGGAATCAGCCCCAGCATTTT.

The chain employs TRBV27 and TRBJ2-7, with TRBD2 as a possible D gene (5 bases). Germline CDR1 and CDR2: MNHEY and SMNVEV (reference sequence). The CDR3 consists of 15 residues. The germline V and J ends were trimmed by 0 bases and 0 bases, with 9 bases remaining between them. CDR3 sequence reads: CASSLSSGSSYEQYF. CDR3 DNA sequence: TGTGCCAGCAGTTTATCAAGCGGCAGCTCCTACGAGCAGTACTTC.

This clone appeared a single time. The gene calls are TRBV4-2 and TRBJ2-2; D not resolved. The germline V gene has CDR1 LGHNA and CDR2 YNFKEQ. This CDR3 is built from 14 residues. Deletions cut 5 bases from V and 1 base from J, with 8 bases between. The CDR3 is CASSWAMNTGELFF. The CDR3 DNA is TGTGCCAGCAGCTGGGCCATGAACACCGGGGAGCTGTTTTTT.

The chain combines TRBV11-3 with TRBJ2-7; 7 bases agree with TRBD1. The germline gives CDR1 SGHNT, CDR2 YENEEA. The CDR3 loop spans 13 amino acids. Unmatched junction bases numbered 2, after V lost 3 bases and J lost 3 bases. CDR3 sequence: CASSLRQGYEQYF. CDR3 sequence (DNA): TGTGCCAGCAGCTTGAGACAGGGCTACGAGCAGTACTTC.

The V call is TRBV5-1, the J call TRBJ2-7; weak D call: TRBD2 (6 bases). CDR3 length equals 14 residues. Deletions cut 7 bases from V and 7 bases from J, with 21 bases between. CDR1 is SGHRS, CDR2 YFSETQ, per germline. In nucleotides, the CDR3 is TGCGCCAGCGGAAACGGGACTTTGGAGGGAGAGCAGTACTTC. Amino acid sequence: CASGNGTLEGEQYF.